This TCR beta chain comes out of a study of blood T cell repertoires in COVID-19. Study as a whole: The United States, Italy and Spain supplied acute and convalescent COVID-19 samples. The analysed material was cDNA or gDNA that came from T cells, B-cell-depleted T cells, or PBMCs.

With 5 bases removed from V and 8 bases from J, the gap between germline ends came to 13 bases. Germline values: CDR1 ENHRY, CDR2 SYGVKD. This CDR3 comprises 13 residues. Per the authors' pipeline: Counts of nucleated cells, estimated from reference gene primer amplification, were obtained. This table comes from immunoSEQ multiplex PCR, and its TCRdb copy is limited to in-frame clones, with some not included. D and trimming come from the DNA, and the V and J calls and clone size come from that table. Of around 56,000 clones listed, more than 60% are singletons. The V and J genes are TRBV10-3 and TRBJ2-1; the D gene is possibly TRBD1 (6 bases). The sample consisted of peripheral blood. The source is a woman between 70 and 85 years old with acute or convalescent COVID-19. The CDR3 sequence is CAISPQGPHEQFF. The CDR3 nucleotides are TGTGCCATCAGTCCCCAGGGGCCCCATGAGCAGTTCTTC.